This TCR beta chain stems from a study of T-cell reconstitution after alpha-beta-depleted transplantation in children. Study-level points and caveats: T-cell numbers and diversity, one year after transplant, stemmed largely from T cells that were newly produced.

Trimming took 3 bases from V and 4 from J; bases not matched to a gene: 12. The germline CDR1 and CDR2 sequences are SGHVS and FQNEAQ. This CDR3 region has 19 residues. The TCRbeta library incorporated unique molecular identifiers. TCRdb fed the PCR reads into MiXCR, producing one record per CDR3 protein. The sample contains 450,000 to 550,000 distinct CDR3 sequences, over 9.5% of which appear only once. As concerns this clonotype: Its antigen is as yet unknown.

This clonotype was obtained from a female patient aged 2-10 years who had a stem cell transplant for aplastic anemia, so the T cells may come from the graft donor. The sample here was PBMCs, mostly from graft donor cells, taken 180 days after TCRalphabeta/CD19-depleted stem cell transplant. The chain recombines TRBV7-8 with TRBJ2-1, with 13 nucleotides matching TRBD2. DNA for the CDR3: TGTGCCAGCAGCTTTCCTACTAGCGGGAGGGCCCTCGGGTACAATGAGCAGTTCTTC. The encoded protein is CASSFPTSGRALGYNEQFF.